The 2 T cell receptor beta chains below all came from one sample that was sequenced in a study of T cell repertoires in cytomegalovirus infection. TCRdb processed the reads anew with MiXCR; each CDR3 protein has one entry. The sample yields around 710,000 distinct CDR3 sequences, roughly 28% seen once. These TCRs are of unknown antigen specificity. This specimen was cultured CD8+ T cells from PBMCs, taken from culture after CMV antigen stimulation. These receptors all stem from a human donor in good health (CMV status not recorded). Some clones in this sample may be carry-over from other donors' samples.

This clonotype turned up a few times. V is TRBV15 and J is TRBJ2-1; D gene ambiguous. Germline CDR1 reads LNHNV; CDR2 reads YYDKDF (reference sequence). The CDR3 consists of 11 residues. Trimming stripped 8 bases from V and 3 bases from J, with 5 bases between. This CDR3 is CATESYNEQFF. The CDR3 DNA follows: TGTGCCACCGAAAGCTACAATGAGCAGTTCTTC.

This clonotype was observed a handful of times. The DNA for the CDR3 is TGTGCCCCCACCGAGGTATCTACATTTAACTATGGCTACACCTTC. Its translation: CAPTEVSTFNYGYTF. V usage is TRBV2 and J usage is TRBJ1-2; D gene ambiguous. The CDR3 extends over 15 amino acids. The ends were cut back, 11 bases at V and 1 base at J, with 20 bases in the middle. Germline V gene data show CDR1 as SNHLY and CDR2 as FYNNEI.